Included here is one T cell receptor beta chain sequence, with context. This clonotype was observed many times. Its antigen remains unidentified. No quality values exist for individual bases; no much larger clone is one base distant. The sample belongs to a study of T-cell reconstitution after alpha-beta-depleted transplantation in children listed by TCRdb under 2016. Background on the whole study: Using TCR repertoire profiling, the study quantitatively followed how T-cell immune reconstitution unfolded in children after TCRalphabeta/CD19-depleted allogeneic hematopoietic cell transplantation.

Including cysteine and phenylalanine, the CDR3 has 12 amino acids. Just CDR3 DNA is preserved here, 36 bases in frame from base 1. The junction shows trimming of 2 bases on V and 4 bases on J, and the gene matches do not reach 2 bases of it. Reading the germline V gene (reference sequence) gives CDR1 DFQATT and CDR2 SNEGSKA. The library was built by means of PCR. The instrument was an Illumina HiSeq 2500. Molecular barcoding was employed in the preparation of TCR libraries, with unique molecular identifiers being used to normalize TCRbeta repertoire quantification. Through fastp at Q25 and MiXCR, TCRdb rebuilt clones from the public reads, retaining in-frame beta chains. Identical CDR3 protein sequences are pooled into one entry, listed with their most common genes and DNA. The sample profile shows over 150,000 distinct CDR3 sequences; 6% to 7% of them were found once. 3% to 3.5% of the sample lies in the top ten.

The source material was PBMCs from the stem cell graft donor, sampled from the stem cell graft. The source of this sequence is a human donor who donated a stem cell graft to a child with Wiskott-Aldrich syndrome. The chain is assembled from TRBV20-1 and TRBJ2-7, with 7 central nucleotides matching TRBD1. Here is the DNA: TGCAGTGCTAGAAGGGACAGATACGAGCAGTACTTC. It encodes CSARRDRYEQYF.